This T cell receptor beta chain was sequenced in a study of a mutant IDH1 vaccine in newly diagnosed glioma. Across the whole study: Of the patients given treatment, about 62% were male and 37.5% were female, and a mean age of around 44 years was recorded. Study findings and constraints: The authors found pseudoprogression apparently unrelated to changes in top peripheral T cell clonotypes. Altogether, 85% to 95% of patients exhibited vaccine-induced immune responses.

A note on this clone: Antigen: not known.

Time point specified: baseline, week 1 (first vaccination visit). Treatment denoted: pre-vaccination baseline after standard-of-care therapy. TCRdb keeps only in-frame clones here, not all; method: immunoSEQ multiplex PCR. The table lists roughly 86,000 clones, about four fifths of them singletons. Germline assignment: CDR1 LNHDA and CDR2 SQIVND (reference sequence). The CDR3 spans 16 residues. Losses at the gene ends were 4 bases for V and 7 bases for J; bases not matched to a gene: 12. This clonotype was sampled from a man between 35 and 55 years old with glioma. This sequence joins TRBV19 and TRBJ2-5, with 10 bases identical to TRBD1. The sample here was PBMCs, taken from a glioma patient treated with radiotherapy, temozolomide or both. Here the CDR3 reads CASSTKTGGGRGTQYF. In DNA, the CDR3 is TGTGCCAGTAGTACTAAGACAGGGGGCGGTCGAGGGACCCAGTACTTC.